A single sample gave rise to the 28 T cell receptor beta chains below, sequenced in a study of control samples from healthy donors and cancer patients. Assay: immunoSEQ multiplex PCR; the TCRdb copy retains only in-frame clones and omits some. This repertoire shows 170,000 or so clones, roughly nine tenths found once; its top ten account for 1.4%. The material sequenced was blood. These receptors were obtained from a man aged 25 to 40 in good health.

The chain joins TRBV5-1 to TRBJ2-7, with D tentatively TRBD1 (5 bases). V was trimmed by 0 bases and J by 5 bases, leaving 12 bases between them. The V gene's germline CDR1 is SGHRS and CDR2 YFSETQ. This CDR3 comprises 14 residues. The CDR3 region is CASSLVAGSNEQYF. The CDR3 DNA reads TGCGCCAGCAGCTTGGTCGCAGGGTCCAACGAGCAGTACTTC.

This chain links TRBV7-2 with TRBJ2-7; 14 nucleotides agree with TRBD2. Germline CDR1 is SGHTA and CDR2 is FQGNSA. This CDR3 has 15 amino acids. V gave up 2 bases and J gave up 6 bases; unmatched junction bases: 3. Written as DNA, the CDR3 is TGTGCCAGCAGCTTATACGGACTAGCGGGAGGCGAGCAGTACTTC. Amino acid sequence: CASSLYGLAGGEQYF.

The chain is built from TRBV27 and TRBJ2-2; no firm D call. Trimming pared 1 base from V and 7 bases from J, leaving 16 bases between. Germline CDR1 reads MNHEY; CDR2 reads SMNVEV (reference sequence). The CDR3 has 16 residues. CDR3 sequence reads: CASSLLAMSVHGELFF. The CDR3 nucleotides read TGTGCCAGCAGTTTATTGGCTATGAGCGTGCACGGGGAGCTGTTTTTT.

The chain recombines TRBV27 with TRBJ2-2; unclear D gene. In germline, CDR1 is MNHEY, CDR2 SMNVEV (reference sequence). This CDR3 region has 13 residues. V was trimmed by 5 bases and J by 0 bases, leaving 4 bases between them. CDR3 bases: TGTGCCAGCAGTCCCGCGAACACCGGGGAGCTGTTTTTT. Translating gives CASSPANTGELFF.

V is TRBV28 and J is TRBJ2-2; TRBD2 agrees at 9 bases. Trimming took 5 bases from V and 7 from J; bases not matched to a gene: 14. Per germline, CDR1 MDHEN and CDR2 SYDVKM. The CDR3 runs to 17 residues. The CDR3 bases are TGTGCCAGCAGTCTCTCACCGTTGGGACTAGCTCACGGGGAGCTGTTTTTT. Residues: CASSLSPLGLAHGELFF.

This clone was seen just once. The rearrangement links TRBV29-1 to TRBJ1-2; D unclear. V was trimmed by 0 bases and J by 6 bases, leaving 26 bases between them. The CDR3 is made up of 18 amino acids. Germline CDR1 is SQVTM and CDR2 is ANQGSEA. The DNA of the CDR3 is TGCAGCGTTGAAGATCTATTGCCGAAGATGGGAGAGCAGGATGGCTACACCTTC. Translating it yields CSVEDLLPKMGEQDGYTF.

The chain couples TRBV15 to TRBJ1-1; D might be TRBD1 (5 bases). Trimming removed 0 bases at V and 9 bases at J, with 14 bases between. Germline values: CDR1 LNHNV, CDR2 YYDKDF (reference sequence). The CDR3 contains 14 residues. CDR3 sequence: CATSRDRGARKAFF. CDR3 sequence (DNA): TGTGCCACCAGCAGAGATCGAGGGGCTCGAAAAGCTTTCTTT.

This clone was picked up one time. CDR3 coding DNA: TGTGCCAGCAGCCTCCGGATCGAAGGCTATGGCTACACCTTC. This sequence encodes CASSLRIEGYGYTF. The rearrangement links TRBV3-1 (or the pseudogene TRBV3-2) to TRBJ1-2; D unresolved. The germline gives CDR1 LGHDT, CDR2 YNNKEL (reference sequence). V lost 4 bases and J 4 bases, leaving 13 bases between the germline ends. CDR3 size: 14 residues.

The CDR3 loop reads CAWSVPGGGGYTF. CDR3 in DNA: TGTGCCTGGAGTGTACCTGGGGGAGGAGGCTACACCTTC. The chain combines TRBV30 with TRBJ1-2; the D gene is possibly TRBD1 (5 bases). V dropped 0 bases and J dropped 8 bases, with 13 bases sitting between them. CDR1 and CDR2 (germline): GTSNPN, SVGIG (reference sequence). The CDR3 extends over 13 amino acids.

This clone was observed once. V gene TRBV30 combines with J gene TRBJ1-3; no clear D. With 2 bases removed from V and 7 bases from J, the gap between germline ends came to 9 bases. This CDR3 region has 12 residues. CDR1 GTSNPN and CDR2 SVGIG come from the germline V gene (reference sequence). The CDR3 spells CAWSHGENTIYF. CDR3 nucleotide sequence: TGTGCCTGGAGTCACGGGGAGAACACCATATATTTT.

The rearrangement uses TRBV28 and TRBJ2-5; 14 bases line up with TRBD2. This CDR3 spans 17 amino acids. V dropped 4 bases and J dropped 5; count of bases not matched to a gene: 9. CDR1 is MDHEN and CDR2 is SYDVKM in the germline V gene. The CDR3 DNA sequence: TGTGCCAGCAGTTCGCCGGGACTAGCGGGAGTTTTGGAGACCCAGTACTTC. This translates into CASSSPGLAGVLETQYF.

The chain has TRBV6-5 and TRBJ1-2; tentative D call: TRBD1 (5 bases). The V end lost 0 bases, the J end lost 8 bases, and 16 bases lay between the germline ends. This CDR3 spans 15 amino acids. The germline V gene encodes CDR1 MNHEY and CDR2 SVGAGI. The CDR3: CASSYSGTLVGGYTF. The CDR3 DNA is TGTGCCAGCAGTTACTCGGGGACTCTCGTCGGGGGCTACACCTTC.

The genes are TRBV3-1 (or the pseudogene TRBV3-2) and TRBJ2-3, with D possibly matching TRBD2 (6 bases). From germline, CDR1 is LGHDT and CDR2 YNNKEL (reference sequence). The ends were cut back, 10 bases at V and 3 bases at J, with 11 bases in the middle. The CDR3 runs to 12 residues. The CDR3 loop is CATSRGTDTQYF. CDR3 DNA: TGTGCCACCTCGCGGGGAACAGATACGCAGTATTTT.

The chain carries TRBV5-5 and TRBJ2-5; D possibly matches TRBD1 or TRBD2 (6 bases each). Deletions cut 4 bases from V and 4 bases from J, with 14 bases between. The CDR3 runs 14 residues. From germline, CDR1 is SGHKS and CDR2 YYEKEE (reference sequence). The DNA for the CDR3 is TGTGCCAGCAGCCTAGTACAGGGAGGAGAGACCCAGTACTTC. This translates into CASSLVQGGETQYF.

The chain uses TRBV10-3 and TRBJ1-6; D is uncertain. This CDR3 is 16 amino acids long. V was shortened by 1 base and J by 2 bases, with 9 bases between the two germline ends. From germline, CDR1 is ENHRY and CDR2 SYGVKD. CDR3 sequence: CAISELGWTYNSPLHF. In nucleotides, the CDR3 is TGTGCCATCAGTGAGTTAGGGTGGACCTATAATTCACCCCTCCACTTT.

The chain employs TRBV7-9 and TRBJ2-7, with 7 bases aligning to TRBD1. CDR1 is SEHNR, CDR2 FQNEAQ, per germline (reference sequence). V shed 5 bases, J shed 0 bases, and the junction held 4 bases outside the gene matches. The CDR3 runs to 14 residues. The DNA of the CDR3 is TGTGCCAGCAGCCCGGACAGGTACTCCTACGAGCAGTACTTC. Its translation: CASSPDRYSYEQYF.

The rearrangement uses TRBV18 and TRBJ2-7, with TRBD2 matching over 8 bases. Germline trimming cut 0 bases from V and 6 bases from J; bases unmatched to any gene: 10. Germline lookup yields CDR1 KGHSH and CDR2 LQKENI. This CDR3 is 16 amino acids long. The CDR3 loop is CASSPPGLPSGSEQYF. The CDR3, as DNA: TGTGCCAGCTCACCACCGGGTCTGCCTAGCGGGTCCGAGCAGTACTTC.

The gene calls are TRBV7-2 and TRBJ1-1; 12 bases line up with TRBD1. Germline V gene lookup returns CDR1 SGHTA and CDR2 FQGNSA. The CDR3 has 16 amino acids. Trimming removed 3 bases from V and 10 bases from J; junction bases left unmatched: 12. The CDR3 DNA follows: TGTGCCAGCAGCTTTCCTCCGGGACAGGGGGCTTCTGCAGCTTTCTTT. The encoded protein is CASSFPPGQGASAAFF.

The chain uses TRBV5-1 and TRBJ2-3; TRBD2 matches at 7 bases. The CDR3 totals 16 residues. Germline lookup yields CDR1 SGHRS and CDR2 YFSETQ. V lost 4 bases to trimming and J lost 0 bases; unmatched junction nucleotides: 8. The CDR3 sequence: CASSRLAGSSTDTQYF. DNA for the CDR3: TGCGCCAGCAGCAGGTTAGCGGGCTCTAGCACAGATACGCAGTATTTT.

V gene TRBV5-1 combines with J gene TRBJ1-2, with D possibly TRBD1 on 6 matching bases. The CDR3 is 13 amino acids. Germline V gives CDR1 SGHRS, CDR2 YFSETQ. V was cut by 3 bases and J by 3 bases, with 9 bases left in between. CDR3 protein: CASSSGTYYGYTF. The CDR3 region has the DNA TGCGCCAGCAGCTCCGGGACATACTATGGCTACACCTTC.

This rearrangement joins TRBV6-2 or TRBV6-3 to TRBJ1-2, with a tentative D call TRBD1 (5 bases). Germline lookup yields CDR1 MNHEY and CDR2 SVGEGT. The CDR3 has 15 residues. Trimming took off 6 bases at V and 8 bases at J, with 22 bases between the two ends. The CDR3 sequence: CASSSSGLGEGGYTF. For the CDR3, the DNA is TGTGCCAGCAGCTCCTCGGGACTGGGGGAAGGAGGCTACACCTTC.

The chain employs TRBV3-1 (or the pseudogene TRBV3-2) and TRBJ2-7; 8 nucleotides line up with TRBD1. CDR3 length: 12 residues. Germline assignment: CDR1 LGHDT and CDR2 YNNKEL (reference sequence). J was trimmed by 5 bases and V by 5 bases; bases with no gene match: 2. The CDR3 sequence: CASSNRGNEQYF. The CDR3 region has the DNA TGTGCCAGCAGCAACAGGGGGAACGAGCAGTACTTC.

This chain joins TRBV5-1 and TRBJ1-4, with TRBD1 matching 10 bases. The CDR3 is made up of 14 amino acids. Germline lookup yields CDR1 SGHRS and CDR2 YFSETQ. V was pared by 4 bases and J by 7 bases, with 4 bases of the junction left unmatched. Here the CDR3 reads CASSATGGSEKLFF. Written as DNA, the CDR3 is TGCGCCAGCAGCGCGACAGGGGGCTCTGAAAAACTGTTTTTT.

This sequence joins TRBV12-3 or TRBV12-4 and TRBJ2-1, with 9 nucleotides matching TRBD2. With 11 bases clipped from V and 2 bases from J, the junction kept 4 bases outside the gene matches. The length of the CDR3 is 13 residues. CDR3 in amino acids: CASSGATYNEQFF. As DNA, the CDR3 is TGTGCCTCTAGCGGGGCCACCTACAATGAGCAGTTCTTC.

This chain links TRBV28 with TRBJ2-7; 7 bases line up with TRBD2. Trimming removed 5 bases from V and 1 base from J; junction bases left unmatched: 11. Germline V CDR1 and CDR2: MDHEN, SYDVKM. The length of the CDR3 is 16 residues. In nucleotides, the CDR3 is TGTGCCAGCAGTCCCTCGAGCGGGATCGGTTCCTACGAGCAGTACTTC. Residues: CASSPSSGIGSYEQYF.

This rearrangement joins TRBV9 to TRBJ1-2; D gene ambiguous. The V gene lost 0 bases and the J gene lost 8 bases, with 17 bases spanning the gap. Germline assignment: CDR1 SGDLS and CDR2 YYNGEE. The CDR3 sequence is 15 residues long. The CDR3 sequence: CASSVGLGRLKGYTF. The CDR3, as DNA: TGTGCCAGCAGCGTAGGATTGGGCCGGTTGAAGGGCTACACCTTC.

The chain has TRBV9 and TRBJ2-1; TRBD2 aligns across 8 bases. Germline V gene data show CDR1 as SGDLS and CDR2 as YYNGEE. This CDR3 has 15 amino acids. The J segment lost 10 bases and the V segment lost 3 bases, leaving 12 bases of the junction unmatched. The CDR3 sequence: CASSATSGSFYEQFF. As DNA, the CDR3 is TGTGCCAGCAGCGCCACTAGCGGTAGTTTCTACGAGCAGTTCTTC. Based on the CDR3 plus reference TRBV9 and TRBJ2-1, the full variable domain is DSGVTQTPKHLITATGQRVTLRCSPRSGDLSVYWYQQSLDQGLQFLIQYYNGEERAKGNILERFSAQQFPDLHSELNLSSLELGDSALYFCASSATSGSFYEQFFGPGTRLTVL.

CDR3 sequence: CASSQDAARPSNQPQHF. The CDR3 region has the DNA TGTGCCAGCAGCCAAGATGCGGCGCGTCCGAGTAATCAGCCCCAGCATTTT. V usage is TRBV3-1 (or the pseudogene TRBV3-2) and J usage is TRBJ1-5; D gene unclear. Germline V gene lookup returns CDR1 LGHDT and CDR2 YNNKEL (reference sequence). The CDR3 loop spans 17 amino acids. V was pared by 0 bases and J by 4 bases, with 16 bases between.